This TCR beta chain stems from a study of blood T cell repertoires in COVID-19. The CDR3 has 11 amino acids. Using immunoSEQ multiplex PCR, the repertoire was profiled, and TCRdb retains in-frame clones only, with some absent. The data show approximately 94,000 clones, just over 90% seen once. This receptor was obtained from a man aged 45-60 years with active COVID-19. The chain carries TRBV21-1 and TRBJ2-7; whether TRBD2, the table's D call, matches the DNA was not checked. TRBV21-1 is deemed a pseudogene. The specimen was peripheral blood. The CDR3, as DNA: TGTGCGGCGGGAGGGCGTTGCGAGCAGTACGTC. As protein: CAAGGRCEQYV.